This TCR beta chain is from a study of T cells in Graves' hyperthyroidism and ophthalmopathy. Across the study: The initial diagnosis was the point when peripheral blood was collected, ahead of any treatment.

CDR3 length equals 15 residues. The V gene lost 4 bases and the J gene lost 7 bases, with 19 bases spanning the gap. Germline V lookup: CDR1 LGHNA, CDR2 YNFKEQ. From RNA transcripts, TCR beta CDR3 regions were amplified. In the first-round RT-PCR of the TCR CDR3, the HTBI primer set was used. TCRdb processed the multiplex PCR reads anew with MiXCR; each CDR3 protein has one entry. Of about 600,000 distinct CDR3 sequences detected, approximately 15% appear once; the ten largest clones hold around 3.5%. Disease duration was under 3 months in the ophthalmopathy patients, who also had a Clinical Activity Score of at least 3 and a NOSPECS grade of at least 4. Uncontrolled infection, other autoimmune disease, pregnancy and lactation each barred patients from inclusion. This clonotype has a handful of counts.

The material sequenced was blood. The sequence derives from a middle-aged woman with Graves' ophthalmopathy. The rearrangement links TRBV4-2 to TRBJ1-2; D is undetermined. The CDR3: CASSLGDLGSAGYTF. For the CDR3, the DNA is TGTGCCAGCAGCCTCGGTGACTTGGGATCTGCTGGCTACACCTTC.